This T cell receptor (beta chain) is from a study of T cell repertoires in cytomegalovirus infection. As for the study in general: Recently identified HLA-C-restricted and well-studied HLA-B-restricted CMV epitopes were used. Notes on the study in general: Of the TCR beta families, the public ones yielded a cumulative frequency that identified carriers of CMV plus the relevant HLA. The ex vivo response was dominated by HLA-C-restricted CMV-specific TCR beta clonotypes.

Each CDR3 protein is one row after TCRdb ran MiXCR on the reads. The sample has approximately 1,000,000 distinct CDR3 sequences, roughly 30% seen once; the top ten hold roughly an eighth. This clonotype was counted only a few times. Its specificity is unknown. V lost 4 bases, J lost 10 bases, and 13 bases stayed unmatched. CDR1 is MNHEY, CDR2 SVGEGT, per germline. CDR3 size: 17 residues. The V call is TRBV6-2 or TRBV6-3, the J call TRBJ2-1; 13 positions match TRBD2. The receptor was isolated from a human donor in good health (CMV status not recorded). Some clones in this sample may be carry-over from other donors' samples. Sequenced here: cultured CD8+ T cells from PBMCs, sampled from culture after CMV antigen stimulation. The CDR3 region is CASSLGVLAGGPREQFF. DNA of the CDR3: TGTGCCAGCAGTTTGGGGGTACTAGCGGGGGGGCCACGAGAGCAGTTCTTC.